A single count supports the clone carrying this TCR beta chain. In the authors' workflow: Amplifying reference gene primers gave estimates of nucleated cell counts. Using immunoSEQ multiplex PCR, the repertoire was profiled, and TCRdb retains in-frame clones only, with some absent. Clone size and the V and J calls come from that table; the DNA yielded D and trimming. Among a few hundred thousand clones listed, approximately 88% were seen once. This sample is drawn from a study of blood T cell repertoires in COVID-19. Study details: T cells, B-cell-depleted T cells, or PBMCs provided the cDNA or gDNA that served as material.

V lost 5 bases to trimming and J lost 1 base; unmatched junction nucleotides: 4. CDR3 length: 15 residues. Germline values: CDR1 MDHEN, CDR2 SYDVKM. This receptor was identified in a woman aged 25 to 39 with COVID-19, enrolled during active disease. Sequencing was performed on peripheral blood. The chain has TRBV28 and TRBJ2-4; TRBD2 aligns across 8 bases. The CDR3 nucleotides are TGTGCCAGCAGTCCGGGGGGGGAGGCCAAAAACATTCAGTACTTC. This codes for CASSPGGEAKNIQYF.